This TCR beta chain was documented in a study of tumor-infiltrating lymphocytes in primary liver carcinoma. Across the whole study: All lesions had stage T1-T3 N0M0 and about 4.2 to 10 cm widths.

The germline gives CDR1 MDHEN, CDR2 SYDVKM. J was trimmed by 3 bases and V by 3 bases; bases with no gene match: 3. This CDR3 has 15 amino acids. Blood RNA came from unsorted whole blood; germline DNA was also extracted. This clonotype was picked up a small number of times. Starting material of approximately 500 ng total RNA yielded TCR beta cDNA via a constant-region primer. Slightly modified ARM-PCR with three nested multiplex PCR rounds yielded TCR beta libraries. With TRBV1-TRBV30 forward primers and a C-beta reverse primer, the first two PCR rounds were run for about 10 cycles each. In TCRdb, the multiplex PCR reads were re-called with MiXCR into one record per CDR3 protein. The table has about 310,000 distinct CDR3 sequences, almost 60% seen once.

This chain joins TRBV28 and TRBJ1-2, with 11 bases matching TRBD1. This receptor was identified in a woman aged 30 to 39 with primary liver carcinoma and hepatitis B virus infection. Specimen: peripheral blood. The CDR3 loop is CASSFRTGGYYGYTF. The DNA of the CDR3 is TGTGCCAGCAGTTTCCGGACAGGGGGCTACTATGGCTACACCTTC.